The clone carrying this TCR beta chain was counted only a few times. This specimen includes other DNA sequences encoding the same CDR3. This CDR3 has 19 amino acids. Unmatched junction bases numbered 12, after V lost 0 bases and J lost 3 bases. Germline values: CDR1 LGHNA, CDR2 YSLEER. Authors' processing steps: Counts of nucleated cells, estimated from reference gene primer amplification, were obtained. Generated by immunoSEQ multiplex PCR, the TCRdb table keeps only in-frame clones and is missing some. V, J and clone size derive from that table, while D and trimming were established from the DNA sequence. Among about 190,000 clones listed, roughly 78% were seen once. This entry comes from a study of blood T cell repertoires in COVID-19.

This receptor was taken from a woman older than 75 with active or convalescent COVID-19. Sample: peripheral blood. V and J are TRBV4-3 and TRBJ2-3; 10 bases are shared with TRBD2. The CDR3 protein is CASSQDPAGGPLSTDTQYF. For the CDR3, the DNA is TGCGCCAGCAGCCAAGATCCAGCGGGGGGGCCTCTATCAACAGATACGCAGTATTTT.